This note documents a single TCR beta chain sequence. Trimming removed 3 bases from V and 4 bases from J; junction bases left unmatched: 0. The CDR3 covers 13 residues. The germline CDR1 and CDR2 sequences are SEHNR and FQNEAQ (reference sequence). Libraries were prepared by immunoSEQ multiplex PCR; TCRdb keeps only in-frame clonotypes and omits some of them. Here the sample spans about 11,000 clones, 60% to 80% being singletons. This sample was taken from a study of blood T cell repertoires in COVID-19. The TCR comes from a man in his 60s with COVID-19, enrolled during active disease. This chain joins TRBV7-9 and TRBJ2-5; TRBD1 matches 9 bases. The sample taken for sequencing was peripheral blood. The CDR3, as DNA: TGTGCCAGCAGCTTGGACAGGGGAGAGACCCAGTACTTC. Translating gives CASSLDRGETQYF. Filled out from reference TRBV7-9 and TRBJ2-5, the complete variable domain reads DTGVSQNPRHKITKRGQNVTFRCDPISEHNRLYWYRQTLGQGPEFLTYFQNEAQLEKSRLLSDRFSAERPKGSFSTLEIQRTEQGDSAMYLCASSLDRGETQYFGPGTRLLVL.